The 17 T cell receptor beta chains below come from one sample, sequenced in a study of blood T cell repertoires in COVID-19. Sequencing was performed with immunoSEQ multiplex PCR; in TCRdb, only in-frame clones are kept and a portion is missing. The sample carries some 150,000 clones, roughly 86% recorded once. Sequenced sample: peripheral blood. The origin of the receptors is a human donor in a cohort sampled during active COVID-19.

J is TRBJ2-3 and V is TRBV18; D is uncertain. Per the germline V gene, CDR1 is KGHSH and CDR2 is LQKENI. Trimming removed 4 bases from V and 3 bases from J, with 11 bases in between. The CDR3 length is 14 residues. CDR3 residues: CASSLRTSTDTQYF. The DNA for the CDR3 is TGTGCCAGCTCACTTAGAACTTCTACAGATACGCAGTATTTT.

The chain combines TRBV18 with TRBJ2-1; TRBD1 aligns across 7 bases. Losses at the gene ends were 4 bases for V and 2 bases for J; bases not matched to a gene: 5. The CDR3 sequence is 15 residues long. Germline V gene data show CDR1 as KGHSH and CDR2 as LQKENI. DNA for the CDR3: TGTGCCAGCTCACTGTCCCAGGGGGCCTACAATGAGCAGTTCTTC. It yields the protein CASSLSQGAYNEQFF.

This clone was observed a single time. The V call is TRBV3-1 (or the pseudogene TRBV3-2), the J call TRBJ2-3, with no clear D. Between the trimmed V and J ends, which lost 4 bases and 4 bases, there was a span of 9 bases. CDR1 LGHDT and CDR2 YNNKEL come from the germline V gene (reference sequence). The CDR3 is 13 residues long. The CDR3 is CASSPTIPDTQYF. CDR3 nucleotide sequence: TGTGCCAGCAGCCCCACTATCCCAGATACGCAGTATTTT.

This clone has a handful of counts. The CDR3 DNA is TGTGCCAGCAGCGTAAGGGGACAGACTACGAACACCGGGGAGCTGTTTTTT. Translation: CASSVRGQTTNTGELFF. J is TRBJ2-2 and V is TRBV9, with TRBD1 matching 7 bases. The CDR3 loop spans 17 amino acids. Germline-derived CDR1 and CDR2 are SGDLS and YYNGEE. V was pared by 1 base and J by 0 bases, with 6 bases of the junction left unmatched.

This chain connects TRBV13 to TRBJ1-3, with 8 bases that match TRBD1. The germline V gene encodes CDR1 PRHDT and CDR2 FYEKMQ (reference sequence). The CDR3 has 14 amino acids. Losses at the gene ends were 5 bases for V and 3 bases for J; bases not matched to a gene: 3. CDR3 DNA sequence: TGTGCCAGCAGCCAGGGGGCAGGTGGAAACACCATATATTTT. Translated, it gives CASSQGAGGNTIYF. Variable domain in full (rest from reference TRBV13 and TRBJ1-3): AAGVIQSPRHLIKEKRETATLKCYPIPRHDTVYWYQQGPGQDPQFLISFYEKMQSDKGSIPDRFSAQQFSDYHSELNMSSLELGDSALYFCASSQGAGGNTIYFGEGSWLTVV.

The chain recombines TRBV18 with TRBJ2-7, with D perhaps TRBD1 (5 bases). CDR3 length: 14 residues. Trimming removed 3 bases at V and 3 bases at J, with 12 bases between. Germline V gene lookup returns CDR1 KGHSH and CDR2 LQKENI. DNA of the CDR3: TGTGCCAGCTCACCGAATAGGGGTTACTACGAGCAGTACTTC. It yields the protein CASSPNRGYYEQYF.

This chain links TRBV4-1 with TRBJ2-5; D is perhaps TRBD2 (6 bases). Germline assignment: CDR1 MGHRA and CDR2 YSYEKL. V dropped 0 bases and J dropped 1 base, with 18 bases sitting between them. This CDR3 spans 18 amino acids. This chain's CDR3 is CASSQEGLAGISQETQYF. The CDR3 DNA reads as TGCGCCAGCAGCCAAGAAGGGTTGGCGGGGATATCCCAAGAGACCCAGTACTTC.

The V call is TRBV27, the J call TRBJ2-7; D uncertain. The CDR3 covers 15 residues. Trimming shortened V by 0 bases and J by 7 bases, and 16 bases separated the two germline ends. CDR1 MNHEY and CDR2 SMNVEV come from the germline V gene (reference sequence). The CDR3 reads CASSLSPRIGLEQYF. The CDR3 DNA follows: TGTGCCAGCAGTTTATCCCCCAGGATCGGTTTGGAGCAGTACTTC.

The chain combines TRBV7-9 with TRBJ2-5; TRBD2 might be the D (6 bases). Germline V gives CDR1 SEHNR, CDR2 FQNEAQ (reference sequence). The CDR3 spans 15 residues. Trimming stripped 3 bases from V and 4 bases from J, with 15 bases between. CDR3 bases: TGTGCCAGCAGCTTTCGGGGGTCTACGGGAGAGACCCAGTACTTC. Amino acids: CASSFRGSTGETQYF.

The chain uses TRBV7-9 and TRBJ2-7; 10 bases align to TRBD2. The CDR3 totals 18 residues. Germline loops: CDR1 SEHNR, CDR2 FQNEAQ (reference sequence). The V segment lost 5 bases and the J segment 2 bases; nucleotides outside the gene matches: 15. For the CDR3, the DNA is TGTGCCAGCAGCGCAAAATCTCTAGCGGGAGTATATACCTACGAGCAGTACTTC. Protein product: CASSAKSLAGVYTYEQYF.

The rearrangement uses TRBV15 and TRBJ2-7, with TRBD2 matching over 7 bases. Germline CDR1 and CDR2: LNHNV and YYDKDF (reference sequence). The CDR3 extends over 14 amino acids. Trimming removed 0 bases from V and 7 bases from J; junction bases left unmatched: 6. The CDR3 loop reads CATSRDRGDAEQYF. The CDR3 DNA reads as TGTGCCACCAGCAGAGATCGGGGGGACGCAGAGCAGTACTTC.

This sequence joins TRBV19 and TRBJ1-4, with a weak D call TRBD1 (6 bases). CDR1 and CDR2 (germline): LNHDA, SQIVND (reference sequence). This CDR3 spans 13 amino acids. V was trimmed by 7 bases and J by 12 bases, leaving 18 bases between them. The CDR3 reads CASTPDSRGELFF. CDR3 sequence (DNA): TGTGCCAGTACCCCGGACAGTCGGGGAGAACTGTTTTTT.

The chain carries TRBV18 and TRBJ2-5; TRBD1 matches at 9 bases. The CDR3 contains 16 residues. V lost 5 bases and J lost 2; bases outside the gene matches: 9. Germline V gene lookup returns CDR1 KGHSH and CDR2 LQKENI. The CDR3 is CASSNPGTGTQETQYF. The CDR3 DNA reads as TGTGCCAGCTCAAACCCCGGGACAGGGACTCAAGAGACCCAGTACTTC.

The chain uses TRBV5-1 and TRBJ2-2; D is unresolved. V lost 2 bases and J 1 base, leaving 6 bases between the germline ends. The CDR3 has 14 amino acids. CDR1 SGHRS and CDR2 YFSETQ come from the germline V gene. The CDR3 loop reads CASSFGQNTGELFF. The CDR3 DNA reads TGCGCCAGCAGCTTTGGGCAGAACACCGGGGAGCTGTTTTTT.

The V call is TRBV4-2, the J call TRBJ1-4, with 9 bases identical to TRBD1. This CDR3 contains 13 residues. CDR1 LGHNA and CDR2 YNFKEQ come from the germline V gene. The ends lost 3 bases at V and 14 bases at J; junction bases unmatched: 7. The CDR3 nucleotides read TGTGCCAGCAGCCAGGACAGGGGATTGTGGCTGTTTTTT. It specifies CASSQDRGLWLFF.

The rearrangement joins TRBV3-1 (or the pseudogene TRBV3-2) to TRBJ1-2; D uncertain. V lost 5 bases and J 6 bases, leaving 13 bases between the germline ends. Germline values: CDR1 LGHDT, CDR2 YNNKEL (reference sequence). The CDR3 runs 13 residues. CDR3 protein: CASSNGPRHGYTF. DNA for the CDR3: TGTGCCAGCAGCAATGGGCCTCGCCATGGCTACACCTTC.

The CDR3 sequence: CAWSTPGQGRVSYGYTF. The CDR3 DNA is TGTGCCTGGAGTACTCCGGGACAGGGGCGAGTGAGCTATGGCTACACCTTC. The chain links TRBV30 to TRBJ1-2; 10 positions match TRBD1. CDR1 is GTSNPN, CDR2 SVGIG, per germline (reference sequence). The CDR3 covers 17 residues. With 2 bases clipped from V and 4 bases from J, the junction kept 13 bases outside the gene matches. Using reference TRBV30 and TRBJ1-2 for the parts outside the CDR3, the full variable domain is SQTIHQWPATLVQPVGSPLSLECTVEGTSNPNLYWYRQAAGRGLQLLFYSVGIGQISSEVPQNLSASRPQDRQFILSSKKLLLSDSGFYLCAWSTPGQGRVSYGYTFGSGTRLTVV.